The source of this TCR beta chain is a study of human T cells and chemical hapten exposure. Stated time point: pre-sensitization, week 0. Treatment here: therapeutic diphenylcyclopropenone sensitization with weekly scalp DPC. The study drew its donors from alopecia patients who were 18 to 70 years old and suitable for DPC. In TCRdb, the RACE reads were re-called with MiXCR into one record per CDR3 protein. The table records a few hundred thousand distinct CDR3 sequences, 5.5% of them present only once. In its sample, this clonotype was seen many times. Trimming cost V 0 bases and J 2 bases, with 8 bases left between them. This CDR3 comprises 15 residues. CDR1 is SGHVS and CDR2 is FQNEAQ in the germline V gene.

The V call is TRBV7-8, the J call TRBJ2-1; D is ambiguous. This specimen was whole blood, taken in connection with sensitization to the hapten diphenylcyclopropenone (DPC). The receptor was derived from a woman younger than 35 with alopecia areata. Some clones in this sample may be carry-over from other donors' samples. The CDR3 DNA sequence: TGTGCCAGCAGCTTAGCGTACGGTGCCTACAATGAGCAGTTCTTC. Protein: CASSLAYGAYNEQFF.